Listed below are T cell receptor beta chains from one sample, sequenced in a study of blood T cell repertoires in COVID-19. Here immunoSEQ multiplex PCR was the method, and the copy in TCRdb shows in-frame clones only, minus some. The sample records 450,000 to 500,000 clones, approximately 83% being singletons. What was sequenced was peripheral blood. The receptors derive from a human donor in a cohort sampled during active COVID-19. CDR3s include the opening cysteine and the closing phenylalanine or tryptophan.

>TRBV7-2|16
CASRTLSSSRGDTQYF
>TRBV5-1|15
CASSLGAGTQETQYF
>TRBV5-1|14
CASSWTSGTYEQYF
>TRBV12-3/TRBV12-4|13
CASARLGGNTIYF
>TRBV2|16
CASSEVGEGAKNIQYF
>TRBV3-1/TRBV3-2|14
CASTGADRTGELFF
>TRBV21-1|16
CASSKEWGLTMGGYTF
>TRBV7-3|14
CASSAFGFRETQYF
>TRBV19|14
CASSGTGGNQPQHF
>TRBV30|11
CAWSASVGYTF
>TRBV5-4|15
CASSLAPRGYTEAFF
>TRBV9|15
CASSVAWGGTDTQYF
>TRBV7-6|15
CASSLALRAGTEAFF
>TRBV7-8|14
CASSNSGNGYEQYF
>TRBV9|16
CASSVVIGLAEETQYF